This TCR beta chain was identified during a study of cytomegalovirus exposure and HLA in healthy donors. As for the study in general: Earlier findings included some 120 million unique TCR beta sequences obtained from 150 million to 200 million T cells. General study findings and limits: Earlier findings revealed that most TCR beta V segments proved productive either about 87% or about 30% of the time. According to the study, 180 or so TCR beta chains were cytomegalovirus-associated.

On this clone itself: Antigen unknown.

A multiplex PCR was run with 60 Vbeta primers and 13 Jbeta primers. Libraries were prepared by immunoSEQ multiplex PCR; TCRdb keeps only in-frame clonotypes and omits some of them. This table has under 130,000 clones, around three quarters appearing once. The V end lost 1 base, the J end lost 0 bases, and 5 bases lay between the germline ends. CDR1 and CDR2 (germline): SGHNT, YYREEE (reference sequence). This CDR3 is built from 13 residues. The rearrangement joins TRBV5-4 to TRBJ2-7; no clear D. This receptor was obtained from a woman between 18 and 29 years old in good health and CMV-seropositive. Sequenced sample: PBMCs. The CDR3 DNA reads as TGTGCCAGCAGCTTGCCCTTCTCCTACGAGCAGTACTTC. This codes for CASSLPFSYEQYF. Supplemented by reference TRBV5-4 and TRBJ2-7, the full variable domain reads ETGVTQSPTHLIKTRGQQVTLRCSSQSGHNTVSWYQQALGQGPQFIFQYYREEENGRGNFPPRFSGLQFPNYSSELNVNALELDDSALYLCASSLPFSYEQYFGPGTRLTVT.